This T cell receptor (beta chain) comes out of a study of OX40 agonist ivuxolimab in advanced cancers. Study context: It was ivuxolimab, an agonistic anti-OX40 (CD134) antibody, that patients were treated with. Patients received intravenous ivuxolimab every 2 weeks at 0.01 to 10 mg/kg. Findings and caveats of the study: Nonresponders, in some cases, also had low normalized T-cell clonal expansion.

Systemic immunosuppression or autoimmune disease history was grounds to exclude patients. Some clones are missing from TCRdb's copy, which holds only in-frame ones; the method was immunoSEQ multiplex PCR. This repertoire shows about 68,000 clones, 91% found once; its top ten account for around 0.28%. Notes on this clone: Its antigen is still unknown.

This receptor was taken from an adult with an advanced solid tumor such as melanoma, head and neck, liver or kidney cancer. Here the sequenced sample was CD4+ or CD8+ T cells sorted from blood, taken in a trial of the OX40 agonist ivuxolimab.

Here the CDR3 reads CASSLHGATEAFF. In nucleotides, the CDR3 is TGTGCCAGCAGTTTACATGGGGCCACTGAAGCTTTCTTT. V is TRBV27 and J is TRBJ1-1; D is possibly TRBD1 (5 bases). This CDR3 region has 13 residues. Deletions cut 2 bases from V and 4 bases from J, with 8 bases between. CDR1 is MNHEY and CDR2 is SMNVEV in the germline V gene (reference sequence).